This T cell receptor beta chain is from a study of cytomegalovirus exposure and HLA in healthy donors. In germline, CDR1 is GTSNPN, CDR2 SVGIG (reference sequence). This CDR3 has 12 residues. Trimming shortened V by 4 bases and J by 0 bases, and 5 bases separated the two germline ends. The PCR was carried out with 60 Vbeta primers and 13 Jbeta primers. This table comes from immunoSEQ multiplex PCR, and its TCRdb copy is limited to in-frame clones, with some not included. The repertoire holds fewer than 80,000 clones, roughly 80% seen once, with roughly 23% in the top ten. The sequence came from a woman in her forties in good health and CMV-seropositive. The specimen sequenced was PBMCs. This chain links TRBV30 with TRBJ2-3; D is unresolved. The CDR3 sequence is CAWTVSTDTQYF. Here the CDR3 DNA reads TGTGCCTGGACGGTTAGCACAGATACGCAGTATTTT. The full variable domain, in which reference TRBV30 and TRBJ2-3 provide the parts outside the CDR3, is SQTIHQWPATLVQPVGSPLSLECTVEGTSNPNLYWYRQAAGRGLQLLFYSVGIGQISSEVPQNLSASRPQDRQFILSSKKLLLSDSGFYLCAWTVSTDTQYFGPGTRLTVL.